This is a list of T cell receptor beta chains from one sample in a study of shared clonotypes between healthy human individuals. Here immunoSEQ multiplex PCR was the method, and the copy in TCRdb shows in-frame clones only, minus some. Of some 1,600,000 clones detected, about 98% appear once; the ten largest clones hold 0.4% to 0.45%. Material for sequencing was naive CD4+ T cells sorted from blood. The receptors originated from a man between 25 and 39 years old in good health. CDR3s include the opening cysteine and the closing phenylalanine or tryptophan. Each record gives: clone size, J gene, V gene, CDR3 length, D gene, CDR3 DNA, CDR3 protein. D genes are given only for firm matches. Size tells how often a clone was seen (once, few, many) or the class of an expanded clone, and some rows leave it out.

- TRBJ2-1 TRBV6-1 14 - TGTGCCAGCAGATATACCGGGACACTGAATGAGCAGTTCTTC CASRYTGTLNEQFF
- TRBJ2-3 TRBV11-2 16 TRBD2 TGTGCCAGCAGCTCCTCTAGCGGGAGGGCCTCAGATACGCAGTATTTT CASSSSSGRASDTQYF
- TRBJ1-4 TRBV5-1 14 - TGCGCCAGCAGCTTCGGACGCCCAAGGGGAAAACTGTTTTTT CASSFGRPRGKLFF
- TRBJ2-7 TRBV29-1 14 - TGCAGCGTTGTGGGGGCAGGGGGGACCTACGAGCAGTACTTC CSVVGAGGTYEQYF
- TRBJ1-1 TRBV2 13 - TGTGCCAGCAGTGAGCCGGATGCCCGGGGAGCTTTCTTT CASSEPDARGAFF
- TRBJ2-7 TRBV9 16 - TGTGCCAGCAGCTCTCGCGGGACACTGAACGTCCACGAGCAGTACTTC CASSSRGTLNVHEQYF
once TRBJ2-4 TRBV2 15 - TGTGCCAGCAGCCTCGAGGGGGTGGCCAAAAACATTCAGTACTTC CASSLEGVAKNIQYF
- TRBJ1-3 TRBV30 16 TRBD1 TGTGCCTGGAGTAAGGGGGCGCAGGGCCCTGGAAACACCATATATTTT CAWSKGAQGPGNTIYF
- TRBJ2-2 TRBV5-1 15 - TGCGCCAGCAGCTTGTGGACACTTCCCACCGGGGAGCTGTTTTTT CASSLWTLPTGELFF
- TRBJ2-1 TRBV9 13 - TGTGCCAGCAGCGTTAGGCACGACAATGAGCAGTTCTTC CASSVRHDNEQFF
- TRBJ2-1 TRBV7-2 13 - TGTGCCAGCAGCTTAGGTCAGCGTAGAGGGCAGTTCTTC CASSLGQRRGQFF
- TRBJ2-7 TRBV5-4 14 TRBD1 TGTGCCAGCAGCCGGGGACAGGGAGGATACGAGCAGTACTTC CASSRGQGGYEQYF
- TRBJ2-7 TRBV4-1 13 - TGCGCCAGCAGCCAAGTCTACAGGAACGAGCAGTACTTC CASSQVYRNEQYF
- TRBJ2-2 TRBV11-2 11 - TGTGCCAGCAGCTTACTCGGGGAGCTGTTTTTT CASSLLGELFF
- TRBJ2-4 TRBV18 14 - TGTGCCAGCTCACGCCAGAGGGACGCTGACATTCAGTACTTC CASSRQRDADIQYF
- TRBJ1-1 TRBV29-1 16 TRBD1 TGCAGCGTTGATCCGGGACAGGGTTTGGTGCACACTGAAGCTTTCTTT CSVDPGQGLVHTEAFF
- TRBJ2-3 TRBV19 17 TRBD2 TGTGCCAGTAGTATCGTGCGAGCGGGAGGCCTGGTGGATACGCAGTATTTT CASSIVRAGGLVDTQYF
- TRBJ1-1 TRBV9 16 TRBD1 TGTGCCAGCAGCGGAAACCGGGACAGCCCGAACACTGAAGCTTTCTTT CASSGNRDSPNTEAFF
- TRBJ2-3 TRBV30 13 - TGTGCCCGACAAGTGGAAGCCACAGATACGCAGTATTTT CARQVEATDTQYF
- TRBJ1-2 TRBV5-4 15 - TGTGCCAGCAGCCCAAGGAGCGCCTCTAACTATGGCTACACCTTC CASSPRSASNYGYTF
- TRBJ2-7 TRBV9 14 - TGTGCCAGCAGCGTAGATGGTGGGCCCTACGAGCAGTACTTC CASSVDGGPYEQYF
- TRBJ2-7 TRBV18 15 TRBD1 TGTGCCAGCTCACTGCAGACAGGGGGGTCCTACGAGCAGTACTTC CASSLQTGGSYEQYF
- TRBJ2-6 TRBV6-1 16 - TGTGCCAGCAGTGGGCGGTGGAGCTCTGGGGCCAACGTCCTGACTTTC CASSGRWSSGANVLTF
- TRBJ2-1 TRBV5-1 15 TRBD2 TGCGCCAGCAGCTTGGATGGACTAGCTAGGAATGAGCAGTTCTTC CASSLDGLARNEQFF
- TRBJ2-7 TRBV5-1 17 TRBD1 TGCGCCAGCAGCTTGGTAGCCGGGACAGGGGTCTCCTACGAGCAGTACTTC CASSLVAGTGVSYEQYF
- TRBJ1-3 TRBV7-2 17 - TGTGCCAGCAGTCGAGGAACAGGGCCCCTCTCTGGAAACACCATATATTTT CASSRGTGPLSGNTIYF
- TRBJ2-7 TRBV4-3 13 - TGCGCCAGCAGCCAAGAGCTGGTTTACGAGCAGTACTTC CASSQELVYEQYF
- TRBJ1-1 TRBV11-2 16 TRBD1 TGTGCCAGCAGCTTTCGGACAGGGTGGGTGAACACTGAAGCTTTCTTT CASSFRTGWVNTEAFF
- TRBJ1-1 TRBV19 15 - TGTGCCAGTACCCGGACCCTGGACAGGAACACTGAAGCTTTCTTT CASTRTLDRNTEAFF
- TRBJ2-7 TRBV10-2 14 TRBD2 TGCGCCAGTACTCCGGCAGCGGGAGGTTACGAGCAGTACTTC CASTPAAGGYEQYF
- TRBJ1-2 TRBV28 15 - TGTGCCAGCAGTTTATTATCCTTAAGCGGGGATGGCTACACCTTC CASSLLSLSGDGYTF
once TRBJ2-3 TRBV30 17 - TGTGCCTGGAGTGTACAACCTCGGAGGGGGCTCGCAGATACGCAGTATTTT CAWSVQPRRGLADTQYF